A selection of T cell receptor beta chains follows, all from one sample in a study of T cells expressing NK-cell markers. No DNA is given; TCRdb re-called the 5' RACE reads and lists each CDR3 protein once. Here the sample table reports 140,000 to 150,000 distinct CDR3 sequences. The material sequenced was blood T cells: a sorted CD56 or NKG2C T cell subset, CD4+ or CD8+ T cells, or bulk PBMC T cells (not recorded which). Source of these receptors: a man between 18 and 35 years old in good health. CDR3s include the opening cysteine and the closing phenylalanine or tryptophan. Each record gives: V gene, J gene, CDR3 protein.

TRBV12-5	TRBJ2-1	CASGLWGGEQFF
TRBV29-1	TRBJ1-1	CSTYGGADTEAFF
TRBV28	TRBJ2-7	CASSPQGAHEQYF
TRBV12-5	TRBJ2-1	CASGTSPGPYPNEQFF
TRBV20-1	TRBJ1-3	CSARDTQGATGNTIYF
TRBV29-1	TRBJ2-6	CSVEGSGQGTTGANVLTF
TRBV18	TRBJ2-2	CASSPTGLLTTGELFF
TRBV6-1	TRBJ2-7	CASRPSSGSHEQYF
TRBV28	TRBJ2-2	CASISLGLNTGELFF
TRBV19	TRBJ2-1	CASSWTSGNEQFF
TRBV20-1	TRBJ2-1	CSARGPQPSENEQFF
TRBV7-6	TRBJ1-2	CASSLKVAGRDGYTF
TRBV6-2/TRBV6-3	TRBJ2-2	CASRVGTGELFF
TRBV6-5	TRBJ1-4	CASSYSVQGVEKLFF
TRBV9	TRBJ2-7	CASSVEREGPYEQYF
TRBV19	TRBJ2-1	CASSLIESSYNEQFF
TRBV15	TRBJ2-1	CATSRDRGRGDNEQFF
TRBV9	TRBJ2-1	CASSVALDPEQFF
TRBV29-1	TRBJ2-3	CSVTLEADTQYF
TRBV30	TRBJ2-7	CAWNPGVGGEQYF
TRBV5-6	TRBJ1-2	CASSAGHALMGYTF
TRBV7-2	TRBJ2-7	CASSLAPATYEQYF
TRBV16	TRBJ2-3	CASSVGGTSTDTQYF
TRBV4-3	TRBJ2-1	CASSQDLGSGVGEQFF
TRBV29-1	TRBJ2-1	CSVEDLGGEQFF
TRBV20-1	TRBJ2-7	CSARISGGDYYEQYF
TRBV5-8	TRBJ2-1	CASSLQGFYNEQFF
TRBV2	TRBJ2-7	CASSGDPWMRKVSYEQYF
TRBV27	TRBJ2-1	CASSWVNSYNEQFF
TRBV2	TRBJ2-1	CASLWEGLREQFF
TRBV20-1	TRBJ1-1	CSAIALELGDTEAFF
TRBV6-5	TRBJ2-2	CASSWGQGATGELFF